The sequence of this T cell receptor beta chain was determined in a study of T-cell reconstitution after alpha-beta-depleted transplantation in children. The table lists this clonotype with many counts. Its target is not known. Findings of the study overall: Surviving recipient T cells and thymic progenitors produced the high day-60 TCRbeta diversity seen in some patients. Most T-cell counts and diversity one year after the transplant came from T cells that were newly produced. Reports say that about two months after transplant, the alpha-beta T cells came out of several hundred graft clones that had expanded.

Preparing the TCRbeta library involved the use of unique molecular identifiers. MiXCR, run by TCRdb on the PCR reads, gives a single entry per CDR3 protein. The sample has 95,000 to 150,000 distinct CDR3 sequences; 23% are singletons. The CDR3 totals 13 residues. J lost 7 bases, V lost 3 bases, and 8 bases had no gene match. The germline gives CDR1 SQVTM, CDR2 ANQGSEA. The chain couples TRBV29-1 to TRBJ2-7; TRBD1 matches at 8 bases. The starting material was PBMCs, mostly from graft donor cells, obtained 180 days after TCRalphabeta/CD19-depleted stem cell transplant. The clonotype was recovered from a male patient between 2 and 15 years old who had a stem cell transplant for chronic granulomatous disease, so the T cells may come from the graft donor. The CDR3, as DNA: TGCAGCGTTGACGTGCAGGGGGCGGGGGAGCAGTACTTC. Translated: CSVDVQGAGEQYF.